A single sample is the source of the 10 T cell receptor beta chains below, sequenced in a study of blood T cells in healthy people across ages. Then a second PCR, running about 7 to 11 cycles, was carried out with a sample-barcoded 5' primer and a J-beta primer mix. TCRdb analysed the 5' RACE reads with MiXCR anew, one entry per CDR3 protein. The table records approximately 1,100,000 distinct CDR3 sequences, 45% of them present only once. Sequenced: blood. The receptors here all came from a woman aged 60-70 years in good health.

This clonotype was counted a few times. Sequence at one end of the junction differs from germline and may be a read error. The chain recombines TRBV6-2 or TRBV6-3 with TRBJ2-3; weak D call: TRBD2 (5 bases). The CDR3 covers 15 residues. CDR1 and CDR2 (germline): MNHEY, SVGEGT. The chain's CDR3 is CASTSPLPSIDTQYF. In DNA form, the CDR3 reads TGTGCCAGCACTTCACCCCTACCTAGCATAGATACGCAGTATTTT.

Many counts were recorded for this clonotype. The chain links TRBV5-6 to TRBJ1-1, with 7 bases aligning to TRBD1. The ends lost 4 bases at V and 0 bases at J; junction bases unmatched: 12. The CDR3 is 17 amino acids. CDR1 and CDR2 (germline): SGHDT, YYEEEE. The CDR3 region is CASSPWTTGQMNTEAFF. CDR3 coding DNA: TGTGCCAGCAGCCCCTGGACCACGGGACAGATGAACACTGAAGCTTTCTTT.

About this clonotype: A junction boundary mismatches the germline segment, possibly from a read error. The rearrangement joins TRBV20-1 to TRBJ2-7, with D uncertain. Per germline, CDR1 DFQATT and CDR2 SNEGSKA (reference sequence). CDR3 length equals 12 residues. This CDR3 reads CSARTPSYGQYF. The CDR3, as DNA: TGCAGTGCCCGGACGCCCTCCTACGGGCAGTACTTC.

CDR3 in amino acids: CASMGTGRIKTQYF. The CDR3 coding sequence is TGCGCCAGCATGGGAACAGGGAGAATTAAGACCCAGTACTTC. The genes are TRBV10-2 and TRBJ2-5, with D possibly TRBD1 on 6 matching bases. The V end was cut by 7 bases, the J end by 6 bases, with 18 bases between. Germline loops: CDR1 WSHSY, CDR2 SAAADI. The CDR3 spans 14 residues.

The chain employs TRBV10-3 and TRBJ2-5; D perhaps matches TRBD2 (6 bases). The CDR3 runs to 19 residues. The V end was cut by 0 bases, the J end by 4 bases, with 24 bases between. The germline gives CDR1 ENHRY, CDR2 SYGVKD. The CDR3 reads CAISESIVGGKGGRETQYF. In DNA, the CDR3 is TGTGCCATCAGTGAGTCGATTGTTGGCGGGAAAGGTGGCAGAGAGACCCAGTACTTC.

The chain is built from TRBV20-1 and TRBJ2-5; 9 nucleotides agree with TRBD2. CDR3 length equals 15 residues. V shed 1 base and J 9 bases; nucleotides not matched to a gene: 12. CDR1 is DFQATT and CDR2 is SNEGSKA in the germline V gene (reference sequence). CDR3 region: CSARGSSGAKTSQYF. CDR3 sequence (DNA): TGCAGTGCTAGAGGTTCTAGCGGGGCTAAGACGTCCCAGTACTTC.

The rearrangement joins TRBV7-8 to TRBJ2-1; D is uncertain. CDR3 size: 16 residues. The germline V gene encodes CDR1 SGHVS and CDR2 FQNEAQ. V shed 4 bases and J shed 0 bases, with 13 bases lying between them. CDR3 bases: TGTGCCAGCAGCTCGTCGACTCGAAGCTCCTACAATGAGCAGTTCTTC. This codes for CASSSSTRSSYNEQFF.

The genes are TRBV28 and TRBJ2-7; D perhaps matches TRBD1 (5 bases). The CDR3 length is 16 residues. V was pared by 6 bases and J by 0 bases, with 18 bases between. The germline gives CDR1 MDHEN, CDR2 SYDVKM. The CDR3 spells CASRVLGARSSYEQYF. The CDR3 coding sequence is TGTGCCAGCAGGGTTCTTGGGGCTAGGAGCTCCTACGAGCAGTACTTC.

The chain has TRBV4-1 and TRBJ2-1, with a tentative D call TRBD1 (6 bases). The CDR3 is 13 residues long. The V end lost 1 base, the J end lost 10 bases, and 11 bases lay between the germline ends. Germline V lookup: CDR1 MGHRA, CDR2 YSYEKL. In DNA, the CDR3 is TGCGCCAGCAGCCAAGCCAGGGGTAGCGAGCAGTTCTTC. Translating it yields CASSQARGSEQFF.

The chain joins TRBV20-1 to TRBJ1-2; TRBD1 aligns across 7 bases. The CDR3 covers 13 residues. Germline loops: CDR1 DFQATT, CDR2 SNEGSKA (reference sequence). The V gene end was trimmed by 1 base and the J gene end by 4 bases; junction bases not matched to a gene: 3. The DNA for the CDR3 is TGCAGTGCTAGAGTAGGGGGCGGCTATGGCTACACCTTC. It codes for CSARVGGGYGYTF.